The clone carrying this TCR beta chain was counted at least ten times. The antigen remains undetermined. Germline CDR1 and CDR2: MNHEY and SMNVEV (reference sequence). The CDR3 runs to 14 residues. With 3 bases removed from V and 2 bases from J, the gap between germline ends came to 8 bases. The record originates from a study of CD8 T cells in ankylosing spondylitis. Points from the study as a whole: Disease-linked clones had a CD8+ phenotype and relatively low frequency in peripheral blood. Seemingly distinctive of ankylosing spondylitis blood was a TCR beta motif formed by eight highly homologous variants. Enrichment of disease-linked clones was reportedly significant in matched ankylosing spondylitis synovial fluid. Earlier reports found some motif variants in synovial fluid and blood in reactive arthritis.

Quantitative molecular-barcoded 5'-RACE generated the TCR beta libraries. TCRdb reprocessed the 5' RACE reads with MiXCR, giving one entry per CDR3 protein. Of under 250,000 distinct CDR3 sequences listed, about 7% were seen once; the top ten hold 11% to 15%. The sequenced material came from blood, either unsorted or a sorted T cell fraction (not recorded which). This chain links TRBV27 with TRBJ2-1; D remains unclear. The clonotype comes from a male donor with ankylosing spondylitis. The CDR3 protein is CASSLERTYNEQFF. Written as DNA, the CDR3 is TGTGCCAGCAGTTTGGAACGGACCTACAATGAGCAGTTCTTC.